This passage covers 32 T cell receptor beta chains from one sample sequenced in a study of blood T cell repertoires in COVID-19. Generated by immunoSEQ multiplex PCR, the TCRdb table keeps only in-frame clones and is missing some. The sample contains 220,000 or so clones, approximately 85% of which appear only once. Sequenced: peripheral blood. These receptors came from a man aged 45-60 years who had recovered from COVID-19.

This chain joins TRBV20-1 and TRBJ1-2, with no clear D. This CDR3 spans 12 amino acids. The germline CDR1 and CDR2 sequences are DFQATT and SNEGSKA (reference sequence). Deletions cut 3 bases from V and 1 base from J, with 6 bases between. The CDR3 here is CSASQVNYGYTF. The DNA for the CDR3 is TGCAGTGCTAGTCAGGTTAACTATGGCTACACCTTC.

In this sample, this clone turned up once. V is TRBV11-3 and J is TRBJ2-1; tentatively, D is TRBD2 (6 bases). The CDR3 has 15 amino acids. V was trimmed by 4 bases and J by 4 bases, leaving 14 bases between them. Germline V lookup: CDR1 SGHNT, CDR2 YENEEA. In nucleotides, the CDR3 is TGTGCCAGCAGCTCTGGAGGGCCGAGTTACAATGAGCAGTTCTTC. It codes for CASSSGGPSYNEQFF.

In DNA form, the CDR3 reads TGCAGTGCTAGAGTTGAGGAGACCCAGTACTTC. It encodes CSARVEETQYF. The chain has TRBV20-1 and TRBJ2-5; D uncertain. CDR3 length: 11 amino acids. The germline gives CDR1 DFQATT, CDR2 SNEGSKA (reference sequence). Trimming removed 1 base from V and 5 bases from J, with 5 bases in between.

Only a few counts were recorded for this clone. This rearrangement joins TRBV29-1 to TRBJ1-2; 7 bases line up with TRBD1. In germline, CDR1 is SQVTM, CDR2 ANQGSEA. This CDR3 spans 14 amino acids. V shed 7 bases, J shed 4 bases, and the junction held 12 bases outside the gene matches. CDR3 loop: CSAQGGLGTYGYTF. CDR3 sequence (DNA): TGCAGCGCCCAAGGGGGCCTGGGTACCTATGGCTACACCTTC.

The chain combines TRBV28 with TRBJ2-3; D may be TRBD1 (5 bases). The CDR3 runs 16 residues. Germline CDR1 and CDR2: MDHEN and SYDVKM. Trimming pared 7 bases from V and 0 bases from J, leaving 17 bases between. DNA of the CDR3: TGTGCCAGCATCCCTCCCCCAGGGTTGAGCACAGATACGCAGTATTTT. This translates into CASIPPPGLSTDTQYF.

The chain recombines TRBV6-5 with TRBJ2-2; 7 bases are shared with TRBD1. With V trimmed by 7 bases and J by 4 bases, 9 bases remained unmatched. The CDR3 has 15 amino acids. Germline CDR1 reads MNHEY; CDR2 reads SVGAGI. CDR3 sequence reads: CASKRRQGPTGELFF. Written as DNA, the CDR3 is TGTGCCAGCAAAAGAAGACAGGGACCCACCGGGGAGCTGTTTTTT.

This clone appeared a single time. This chain joins TRBV19 and TRBJ2-7, with TRBD1 identical over 9 bases. Germline CDR1 is LNHDA and CDR2 is SQIVND (reference sequence). The CDR3 runs 16 residues. V lost 4 bases to trimming and J lost 0 bases; unmatched junction nucleotides: 7. The CDR3 nucleotides read TGTGCCAGTAGTACACCGGGACAGGGCTTCTCCTACGAGCAGTACTTC. Residues: CASSTPGQGFSYEQYF. Variable domain in full (rest from reference TRBV19 and TRBJ2-7): DGGITQSPKYLFRKEGQNVTLSCEQNLNHDAMYWYRQDPGQGLRLIYYSQIVNDFQKGDIAEGYSVSREKKESFPLTVTSAQKNPTAFYLCASSTPGQGFSYEQYFGPGTRLTVT.

The rearrangement links TRBV24-1 to TRBJ2-1; 9 nucleotides match TRBD1. The junction had 7 bases not matched to a gene; V was cut back by 7 bases and J by 7 bases. Looked up from germline, CDR1 is KGHDR and CDR2 is SFDVKD. This CDR3 has 14 residues. The CDR3 loop reads CATRAGQGWNEQFF. The CDR3 bases are TGTGCCACCAGGGCGGGACAGGGATGGAATGAGCAGTTCTTC.

This chain joins TRBV7-9 and TRBJ1-4; unclear D gene. V was cut by 8 bases and J by 4 bases, with 14 bases left in between. Germline CDR1 is SEHNR and CDR2 is FQNEAQ (reference sequence). The CDR3 has 14 amino acids. CDR3 loop: CASRAGGFNEKLFF. CDR3 bases: TGTGCCAGCCGGGCGGGAGGATTTAATGAAAAACTGTTTTTT.

This chain connects TRBV5-5 to TRBJ2-7; no reliable D call. CDR1 and CDR2 from the germline V gene are SGHKS and YYEKEE (reference sequence). V shed 0 bases and J shed 3 bases, with 7 bases lying between them. The CDR3 is 13 residues long. This CDR3 is CASSLAHNYEQYF. The CDR3 region has the DNA TGTGCCAGCAGCTTGGCGCACAACTACGAGCAGTACTTC.

The genes are TRBV27 and TRBJ2-3; D call uncertain. The germline CDR1 and CDR2 sequences are MNHEY and SMNVEV (reference sequence). Trimming took off 3 bases at V and 1 base at J, with 14 bases between the two ends. This CDR3 has 16 amino acids. In DNA, the CDR3 is TGTGCCAGCAGTTTCAACTCCTTATTAGGCACAGATACGCAGTATTTT. It specifies CASSFNSLLGTDTQYF.

The chain employs TRBV5-4 and TRBJ2-3; 10 bases are shared with TRBD2. CDR1 and CDR2 (germline): SGHNT, YYREEE (reference sequence). With V trimmed by 3 bases and J by 8 bases, 12 bases remained unmatched. CDR3 length: 16 residues. CDR3 residues: CASSSRPGTSAPTQYF. Written as DNA, the CDR3 is TGTGCCAGCAGCTCCCGTCCCGGGACTAGCGCTCCTACGCAGTATTTT.

The chain carries TRBV12-5 and TRBJ1-2; D possibly corresponds to TRBD1 (5 bases). Per germline, CDR1 LGHNT and CDR2 FRNRAP. V was cut by 7 bases and J by 0 bases, with 9 bases left in between. The CDR3 loop spans 13 amino acids. This chain's CDR3 is CASAPGTNYGYTF. The CDR3 nucleotides are TGTGCTAGTGCCCCAGGGACTAACTATGGCTACACCTTC. Full variable domain (remainder filled in from reference TRBV12-5 and TRBJ1-2): DARVTQTPRHKVTEMGQEVTMRCQPILGHNTVFWYRQTMMQGLELLAYFRNRAPLDDSGMPKDRFSAEMPDATLATLKIQPSEPRDSAVYFCASAPGTNYGYTFGSGTRLTVV.

The gene calls are TRBV10-3 and TRBJ2-3, with a weak D call TRBD1 (6 bases). The germline V gene encodes CDR1 ENHRY and CDR2 SYGVKD. CDR3 length: 16 residues. V gave up 0 bases and J gave up 2 bases, with 12 bases separating them. The CDR3 DNA reads as TGTGCCATCAGTGAGTCGGTACAGGGCAACACAGATACGCAGTATTTT. Translated: CAISESVQGNTDTQYF.

The chain links TRBV6-6 to TRBJ2-7; no firm D call. Trimming pared 4 bases from V and 2 bases from J, leaving 9 bases between. The CDR3 length is 13 residues. In germline, CDR1 is MNHNY, CDR2 SVGAGI (reference sequence). The CDR3 is CASSSLRAYEQYF. CDR3 bases: TGTGCCAGCAGTTCGCTACGCGCCTACGAGCAGTACTTC.

Remarks on this clone: Other DNA sequences within the sample encode an identical CDR3. The CDR3 sequence: CASSPPIYEQYF. CDR3 nucleotides: TGTGCCAGCAGCCCCCCCATCTACGAGCAGTACTTC. The chain couples TRBV28 to TRBJ2-7; D is uncertain. V gave up 6 bases and J gave up 3 bases, with 9 bases separating them. The germline CDR1 and CDR2 sequences are MDHEN and SYDVKM. The CDR3 is 12 residues long.

In DNA form, the CDR3 reads TGTGCCAGCAGCTCCCACTCGGAGCTGAACACCGGGGAGCTGTTTTTT. As protein: CASSSHSELNTGELFF. This rearrangement joins TRBV7-9 to TRBJ2-2; no firm D call. The V end lost 4 bases, the J end lost 1 base, and 13 bases lay between the germline ends. CDR3 length equals 16 residues. Germline V gene lookup returns CDR1 SEHNR and CDR2 FQNEAQ (reference sequence).

The rearrangement joins TRBV2 to TRBJ2-5, with 8 bases matching TRBD2. Germline V gives CDR1 SNHLY, CDR2 FYNNEI. The trim removed 2 bases at V and 4 bases at J, leaving 6 bases unmatched. This CDR3 is built from 15 residues. In DNA form, the CDR3 reads TGTGCCAGCAGTGAAATCAGCGGGAGTGGAGAGACCCAGTACTTC. Translated, it gives CASSEISGSGETQYF.

Here the CDR3 DNA reads TGTGCCAGCAGTTCCCGGACAGGGGATGGCTACACCTTC. Amino acid sequence: CASSSRTGDGYTF. The genes are TRBV6-2 or TRBV6-3 and TRBJ1-2, with 9 positions matching TRBD1. Trimming took 4 bases from V and 6 from J; bases not matched to a gene: 3. Germline-derived CDR1 and CDR2 are MNHEY and SVGEGT. The length of the CDR3 is 13 residues.

The chain combines TRBV19 with TRBJ2-3; 8 nucleotides line up with TRBD1. The length of the CDR3 is 13 residues. Looked up from germline, CDR1 is LNHDA and CDR2 is SQIVND (reference sequence). With V trimmed by 8 bases and J by 5 bases, 6 bases remained unmatched. CDR3 DNA sequence: TGTGCCAGTTCGGACAGGGCGAGAGATACGCAGTATTTT. Its translation is CASSDRARDTQYF.

The chain uses TRBV5-1 and TRBJ2-3, with D possibly matching TRBD2 (6 bases). This CDR3 contains 16 residues. Trimming cost V 4 bases and J 4 bases, with 19 bases left between them. Germline-derived CDR1 and CDR2 are SGHRS and YFSETQ. The CDR3 region is CASSPEGRAIADTQYF. The CDR3 DNA follows: TGCGCCAGCAGCCCGGAGGGCAGGGCGATCGCAGATACGCAGTATTTT.

The chain joins TRBV18 to TRBJ2-7; TRBD1 agrees at 7 bases. V was clipped by 1 base and J by 7 bases; unmatched bases: 19. Germline CDR1 is KGHSH and CDR2 is LQKENI. The CDR3 is 18 amino acids. CDR3 bases: TGTGCCAGCTCACCACTATTGTCGTCCGGGCGGTCCAGGGGGGAGCAGTACTTC. Residues: CASSPLLSSGRSRGEQYF. Together with reference TRBV18 and TRBJ2-7, the CDR3 gives the full variable domain: NAGVMQNPRHLVRRRGQEARLRCSPMKGHSHVYWYRQLPEEGLKFMVYLQKENIIDESGMPKERFSAEFPKEGPSILRIQQVVRGDSAAYFCASSPLLSSGRSRGEQYFGPGTRLTVT.

DNA for the CDR3: TGTGCCAGCAGCGAATTCGGGACAGCCGAGCTGTTTTTT. Residues: CASSEFGTAELFF. This sequence joins TRBV7-2 and TRBJ2-2, with 7 bases matching TRBD1. V shed 5 bases, J shed 11 bases, and the junction held 8 bases outside the gene matches. The CDR3 is 13 amino acids. CDR1 and CDR2 (germline): SGHTA, FQGNSA.

V gene TRBV10-2 combines with J gene TRBJ2-7; 10 positions match TRBD1. This CDR3 region has 15 residues. J gave up 6 bases and V 2 bases, and 7 bases lay outside the gene matches. The V gene's germline CDR1 is WSHSY and CDR2 SAAADI. CDR3 in amino acids: CASSETRTGGSEQYF. The CDR3 coding sequence is TGCGCCAGCAGTGAGACACGGACAGGGGGGTCCGAGCAGTACTTC.

The gene calls are TRBV6-4 and TRBJ2-3; perhaps TRBD2 as D (6 bases). The V gene's germline CDR1 is MRHNA and CDR2 SNTAGT. Trimming cost V 4 bases and J 4 bases, with 12 bases left between them. This CDR3 region has 14 residues. The CDR3 DNA is TGTGCCAGCAGTGGGGGCTCTAGCGCAGATACGCAGTATTTT. It yields the protein CASSGGSSADTQYF.

The rearrangement uses TRBV5-5 and TRBJ1-6; TRBD1 matches 7 bases. The CDR3 sequence is 14 residues long. J gave up 7 bases and V 3 bases, and 4 bases lay outside the gene matches. The V gene's germline CDR1 is SGHKS and CDR2 YYEKEE (reference sequence). The CDR3 DNA reads TGTGCCAGCAGCTCACAGGGGTTCAATTCACCCCTCCACTTT. Encoded protein: CASSSQGFNSPLHF.

The chain carries TRBV19 and TRBJ2-5; possibly TRBD1 for D (5 bases). Between the trimmed V and J ends, which lost 4 bases and 5 bases, there was a span of 14 bases. This CDR3 is built from 14 residues. From germline, CDR1 is LNHDA and CDR2 SQIVND (reference sequence). The CDR3 protein is CASSTTAGKETQYF. In nucleotides, the CDR3 is TGTGCCAGTAGTACTACAGCAGGGAAGGAGACCCAGTACTTC.

The J gene is TRBJ1-2, the V gene TRBV6-2 or TRBV6-3; D may be TRBD1 (6 bases). The CDR3 covers 15 residues. V lost 2 bases to trimming and J lost 1 base, with 11 bases between them. Germline lookup yields CDR1 MNHEY and CDR2 SVGEGT. The CDR3 DNA sequence: TGTGCCAGCAGTTACGACAGGTTTTATAACTATGGCTACACCTTC. It codes for CASSYDRFYNYGYTF.

The V and J genes are TRBV5-1 and TRBJ2-1, with 11 nucleotides matching TRBD2. CDR1 is SGHRS, CDR2 YFSETQ, per germline. CDR3 length equals 16 residues. The ends lost 5 bases at V and 1 base at J; junction bases unmatched: 5. This chain's CDR3 is CASRLLAGVSYNEQFF. Written as DNA, the CDR3 is TGCGCCAGCAGGCTACTAGCGGGAGTATCCTACAATGAGCAGTTCTTC.

As for this clone: Within the sample, other DNA sequences also encode this same CDR3. This rearrangement joins TRBV29-1 to TRBJ2-7; the D is unclear. With 1 base removed from V and 0 bases from J, the gap between germline ends came to 4 bases. The CDR3 spans 12 residues. Germline CDR1 and CDR2: SQVTM and ANQGSEA. CDR3 sequence (DNA): TGCAGCGTTGAAGCAGACTCCTACGAGCAGTACTTC. It yields the protein CSVEADSYEQYF.

The chain has TRBV6-6 and TRBJ2-1; a possible D gene is TRBD2 (6 bases). Germline V gene sequence: CDR1 MNHNY, CDR2 SVGAGI (reference sequence). V was pared by 6 bases and J by 2 bases, with 14 bases between. This CDR3 contains 15 residues. Here the CDR3 reads CASSRPGRTYNEQFF. DNA for the CDR3: TGTGCCAGCAGCCGACCTGGGAGGACCTACAATGAGCAGTTCTTC.

The chain employs TRBV6-5 and TRBJ2-1; 9 nucleotides align to TRBD2. Trimming removed 8 bases from V and 11 bases from J; junction bases left unmatched: 13. Germline loops: CDR1 MNHEY, CDR2 SVGAGI. The CDR3 runs 14 residues. The chain's CDR3 is CASREGLAGNQQFF. The CDR3 bases are TGTGCCAGCCGAGAGGGGCTAGCGGGAAATCAGCAGTTCTTC.